This T cell receptor (beta chain) was identified in a study of multiple sclerosis patients with progressive multifocal leukoencephalopathy. Study observations and caveats: Lower normalized Shannon entropy suggested reduced TRB diversity in most PML patients.

The survey-level immunoSEQ assay was used. Using immunoSEQ multiplex PCR, the repertoire was profiled, and TCRdb retains in-frame clones only, with some absent. The sample lists 25,000 to 30,000 clones; around 89% were seen once. There are 14 residues in the CDR3. Germline V gives CDR1 SGHNT, CDR2 YYREEE (reference sequence). Trimming removed 5 bases at V and 4 bases at J, with 15 bases between. Comment on this clone: Its antigen is undetermined.

Time point specified: before natalizumab initiation. T0 blood was collected before the first natalizumab infusion. The chain recombines TRBV5-4 with TRBJ1-2; D is unclear. The sample was PBMCs. This clonotype was sampled from a human donor with multiple sclerosis. The CDR3 coding sequence is TGTGCCAGCAGGTCAGTAGGAGAACGCTATGGCTACACCTTC. Its translation is CASRSVGERYGYTF.